The 14 T cell receptor beta chains below come from one sample, sequenced in a study of blood T cells in healthy people across ages. Through a sample-barcoded 5' primer and a J-beta primer mix, a second PCR was run for about 6 to 11 cycles. MiXCR was run by TCRdb on the 5' RACE reads, yielding one entry per CDR3 protein. The table includes roughly 800,000 distinct CDR3 sequences, 50% to 65% detected once. Sequencing was performed on blood. The receptors come from an elderly man in good health.

V gene TRBV6-1 combines with J gene TRBJ2-4; D possibly uses TRBD1 or TRBD2 (6 bases each). The end of the DNA aligns better with TRBJ2-7, so the J call may be wrong. CDR1 and CDR2 (germline): MNHNS, SASEGT. The CDR3 covers 15 residues. The CDR3 spells CASSLVGGGPGEQYF. In DNA form, the CDR3 reads TGTGCCAGCAGTCTGGTAGGGGGAGGACCCGGCGAGCAGTACTTC.

This chain uses TRBV6-1 with TRBJ2-1; D unresolved. The J call could be wrong; TRBJ2-7 is a better fit for the DNA end. This CDR3 has 15 residues. Germline CDR1 MNHNS, CDR2 SASEGT. The CDR3 DNA reads TGTGCCAGCAGCCCCGGGTACCCCTCCTACAATGAGCAGTACTTC. The encoded protein is CASSPGYPSYNEQYF.

This clonotype was seen only a few times. The chain combines TRBV19 with TRBJ2-3, with 12 bases aligning to TRBD2. Germline V gene sequence: CDR1 LNHDA, CDR2 SQIVND (reference sequence). The CDR3 sequence is 15 residues long. The V and J ends lost 6 bases and 1 base, in that order; junction bases with no gene match: 2. The CDR3 DNA sequence: TGTGCCAGTAGGCGACTAGCGGGAGGCACAGATACGCAGTATTTT. Translated, it gives CASRRLAGGTDTQYF. The full variable domain, in which reference TRBV19 and TRBJ2-3 provide the parts outside the CDR3, is DGGITQSPKYLFRKEGQNVTLSCEQNLNHDAMYWYRQDPGQGLRLIYYSQIVNDFQKGDIAEGYSVSREKKESFPLTVTSAQKNPTAFYLCASRRLAGGTDTQYFGPGTRLTVL.

This sequence joins TRBV5-1 and TRBJ2-3; 9 nucleotides match TRBD2. From germline, CDR1 is SGHRS and CDR2 YFSETQ. V lost 0 bases, J lost 2 bases, and 4 bases stayed unmatched. This CDR3 has 16 residues. CDR3 loop: CASSLGTSANTDTQYF. As DNA, the CDR3 is TGCGCCAGCAGCTTGGGGACTAGCGCCAACACAGATACGCAGTATTTT.

The genes are TRBV5-1 and TRBJ2-7, with D hard to call. V was trimmed by 4 bases and J by 5 bases, leaving 13 bases between them. Germline CDR1 reads SGHRS; CDR2 reads YFSETQ. The CDR3 is 13 residues long. The chain's CDR3 is CASSPIPWDEQYF. Written as DNA, the CDR3 is TGCGCCAGCAGCCCAATCCCTTGGGACGAGCAGTACTTC.

The chain carries TRBV24-1 and TRBJ2-7, with 7 nucleotides matching TRBD1. J was trimmed by 3 bases and V by 6 bases; bases with no gene match: 4. The CDR3 extends over 13 amino acids. Germline assignment: CDR1 KGHDR and CDR2 SFDVKD. The DNA of the CDR3 is TGTGCCACCAGTCTGACAGGGATCTACGAGCAGTACTTC. Its protein product is CATSLTGIYEQYF.

J is TRBJ2-7 and V is TRBV24-1, with D possibly TRBD1 on 5 matching bases. CDR3 length equals 17 residues. V dropped 7 bases and J dropped 3 bases, with 24 bases sitting between them. Germline-derived CDR1 and CDR2 are KGHDR and SFDVKD. The CDR3, as DNA: TGTGCCACCAGAATACCCTTCCTGGGGCCAACTTACTACGAGCAGTACTTC. It codes for CATRIPFLGPTYYEQYF.

J is TRBJ2-5 and V is TRBV21-1. TRBV21-1 corresponds to a pseudogene. The CDR3 totals 15 residues. The CDR3 sequence is CASSRKDRHQETQYF. Written as DNA, the CDR3 is TGTGCCAGCAGCAGGAAAGACAGGCACCAAGAGACCCAGTACTTC.

The V and J genes are TRBV5-1 and TRBJ2-4, with 7 positions matching TRBD1. The germline V gene has CDR1 SGHRS and CDR2 YFSETQ. J was trimmed by 2 bases and V by 0 bases; bases with no gene match: 5. This CDR3 comprises 16 residues. CDR3 residues: CASSLEGGVTKNIQYF. The CDR3, as DNA: TGCGCCAGCAGCTTGGAAGGGGGCGTTACCAAAAACATTCAGTACTTC. Drawing the rest from reference TRBV5-1 and TRBJ2-4, the complete variable domain is KAGVTQTPRYLIKTRGQQVTLSCSPISGHRSVSWYQQTPGQGLQFLFEYFSETQRNKGNFPGRFSGRQFSNSRSEMNVSTLELGDSALYLCASSLEGGVTKNIQYFGAGTRLSVL.

The chain has TRBV5-1 and TRBJ2-7; tentative D call: TRBD2 (6 bases). This CDR3 is 14 amino acids long. The V end lost 2 bases, the J end lost 2 bases, and 11 bases lay between the germline ends. Germline assignment: CDR1 SGHRS and CDR2 YFSETQ. The CDR3 reads CASSLLGLPYEQYF. CDR3 sequence (DNA): TGCGCCAGCAGCTTACTGGGACTTCCCTACGAGCAGTACTTC.

The chain couples TRBV5-1 to TRBJ2-1, with D hard to call. In germline, CDR1 is SGHRS, CDR2 YFSETQ. With 3 bases removed from V and 4 bases from J, the gap between germline ends came to 11 bases. The CDR3 runs 14 residues. The CDR3 region is CASSYGYSYNEQFF. CDR3 nucleotide sequence: TGCGCCAGCAGCTACGGGTACTCTTACAATGAGCAGTTCTTC.

The chain is built from TRBV5-1 and TRBJ2-1; D is perhaps TRBD2 (6 bases). Trimming pared 3 bases from V and 2 bases from J, leaving 12 bases between. Germline lookup yields CDR1 SGHRS and CDR2 YFSETQ. CDR3 length: 15 residues. The CDR3 DNA is TGCGCCAGCAGCTCTTCCGGGACTCCCTACAATGAGCAGTTCTTC. The encoded protein is CASSSSGTPYNEQFF.

This clonotype has only a few counts. The junction departs from germline at one end; a sequencing error may be responsible. This rearrangement joins TRBV10-3 to TRBJ2-7; no clear D. CDR3 length: 11 residues. Germline CDR1 reads ENHRY; CDR2 reads SYGVKD. The CDR3 protein is CASSPQWGQYF. The DNA for the CDR3 is TGTGCCAGCAGTCCCCAGTGGGGGCAGTACTTC.

V and J are TRBV7-9 and TRBJ1-1; D gene unclear. V was clipped by 10 bases and J by 0 bases, with 12 bases between them. Germline CDR1 SEHNR, CDR2 FQNEAQ (reference sequence). The CDR3 consists of 13 residues. The CDR3, as DNA: TGTGCCACCCTTAGGCGGATGAACACTGAAGCTTTCTTT. Protein sequence: CATLRRMNTEAFF.